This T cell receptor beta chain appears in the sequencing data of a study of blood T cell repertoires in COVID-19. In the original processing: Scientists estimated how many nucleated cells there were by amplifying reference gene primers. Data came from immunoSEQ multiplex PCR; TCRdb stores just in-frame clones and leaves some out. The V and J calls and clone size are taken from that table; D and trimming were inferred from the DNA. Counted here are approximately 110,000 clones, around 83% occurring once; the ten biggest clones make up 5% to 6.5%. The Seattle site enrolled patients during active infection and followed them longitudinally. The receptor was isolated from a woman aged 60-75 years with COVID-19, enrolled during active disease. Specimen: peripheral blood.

CDR3 region: CASSPQDRVPSSPLHF. In DNA form, the CDR3 reads TGTGCCAGCAGTCCCCAGGACAGGGTCCCTTCCTCACCCCTCCACTTT. The chain uses TRBV28 and TRBJ1-6; TRBD1 aligns across 8 bases. The CDR3 runs 16 residues. Trimming removed 5 bases from V and 10 bases from J; junction bases left unmatched: 13. Germline loops: CDR1 MDHEN, CDR2 SYDVKM.